This TCR beta chain was captured by sequencing in a study of blood T cells in healthy people across ages. Study findings and constraints: Greater diversity and more naive CD4+ cells were seen in long-lived donors than in aged donors. Investigators treated diversity estimates from one million T cells as underestimates. Getting older went along with TCR beta diversity per million T cells dropping roughly linearly.

In regard to this clonotype: Its antigen is not identified.

Looked up from germline, CDR1 is LGHDT and CDR2 is YNNKEL (reference sequence). This CDR3 has 13 residues. V lost 4 bases and J lost 6; bases outside the gene matches: 2. Using a J-beta primer mix together with a sample-barcoded 5' primer, a second PCR was run for roughly 6 to 11 cycles. Unique molecular identifiers of 12 random nucleotides labeled each cDNA. TCRdb re-called the 5' RACE reads through MiXCR, storing one row per CDR3 protein. This sample has around 500,000 distinct CDR3 sequences; around half occur once, and the top ten carry approximately 25%. Sequencing input: blood. The TCR comes from an elderly man in good health. The V and J genes are TRBV3-1 and TRBJ1-2, with TRBD1 matching 10 bases. The CDR3 DNA is TGTGCCAGCAGCCGAGGACAGGGGGATGGCTACACCTTC. Amino acids: CASSRGQGDGYTF.